The clone carrying this T cell receptor beta chain occurred many times. This sample was included in a study of identical twins. MiXCR, run by TCRdb on the 5' RACE reads, gives a single entry per CDR3 protein. The data show nearly 650,000 distinct CDR3 sequences, around 7.4% seen once. These data were also reused for a study on yellow fever vaccine responses in identical twins.

Specimen: PBMCs. The receptor's source is a woman aged 18-29 years in good health.

CDR3 region: CSGRGQGNTEAFF. The CDR3 DNA is TGCAGCGGACGGGGACAGGGGAACACTGAAGCTTTCTTT. V gene TRBV29-1 combines with J gene TRBJ1-1; 9 bases line up with TRBD1. The CDR3 runs 13 residues. The ends lost 7 bases at V and 1 base at J; junction bases unmatched: 4. Per the germline V gene, CDR1 is SQVTM and CDR2 is ANQGSEA.